This passage covers 15 T cell receptor beta chains from one sample sequenced in a study of preoperative IRX-2 immunotherapy in early breast cancer. Treatment defined: preoperative locoregional IRX-2 cytokine immunotherapy. Using immunoSEQ multiplex PCR, the repertoire was profiled, and TCRdb retains in-frame clones only, with some absent. The sample carries around 34,000 clones, 90% to 95% recorded once. This sample was obtained from a patient treated with IRX-2 immunotherapy. These receptor sequences come from a human donor with breast cancer.

The chain employs TRBV7-6 and TRBJ1-5, with 8 positions matching TRBD1. Germline trimming cut 3 bases from V and 5 bases from J; bases unmatched to any gene: 15. Germline V gene lookup returns CDR1 SGHVS and CDR2 FNYEAQ. The CDR3 is 18 amino acids. CDR3 in amino acids: CASSFGAAGQGADQPQHF. The CDR3 nucleotides read TGTGCCAGCAGCTTCGGGGCCGCAGGACAGGGCGCGGATCAGCCCCAGCATTTT.

This chain links TRBV19 with TRBJ2-7; a weak D match, TRBD1 (5 bases). This CDR3 region has 13 residues. Trimming cost V 2 bases and J 3 bases, with 8 bases left between them. Germline CDR1 and CDR2: LNHDA and SQIVND (reference sequence). CDR3 in DNA: TGTGCCAGTAGTATAAGCAGGGACTACGAGCAGTACTTC. This translates into CASSISRDYEQYF. Drawing the rest from reference TRBV19 and TRBJ2-7, the complete variable domain is DGGITQSPKYLFRKEGQNVTLSCEQNLNHDAMYWYRQDPGQGLRLIYYSQIVNDFQKGDIAEGYSVSREKKESFPLTVTSAQKNPTAFYLCASSISRDYEQYFGPGTRLTVT.

This chain uses TRBV11-2 with TRBJ2-7; D unclear. Trimming pared 4 bases from V and 5 bases from J, leaving 15 bases between. Germline V gene data show CDR1 as SGHAT and CDR2 as FQNNGV. CDR3 length: 14 amino acids. CDR3: CASSYGQGYDEQYF. CDR3 in DNA: TGTGCCAGCAGCTATGGCCAAGGCTACGACGAGCAGTACTTC.

This chain connects TRBV7-6 to TRBJ2-2; unclear D gene. Germline CDR1 reads SGHVS; CDR2 reads FNYEAQ. V was cut by 4 bases and J by 5 bases, with 14 bases left in between. This CDR3 contains 15 residues. The CDR3 region is CASSSNPGGTGELFF. The DNA for the CDR3 is TGTGCCAGCAGCTCAAATCCCGGTGGAACCGGGGAGCTGTTTTTT.

This chain connects TRBV7-9 to TRBJ2-1; the D is unclear. Trimming took off 5 bases at V and 0 bases at J, with 5 bases between the two ends. The CDR3 spans 13 residues. In germline, CDR1 is SEHNR, CDR2 FQNEAQ (reference sequence). CDR3 residues: CASSKDSYNEQFF. The CDR3 coding sequence is TGTGCCAGCAGCAAGGACTCCTACAATGAGCAGTTCTTC.

J is TRBJ2-7 and V is TRBV5-1, with D maybe TRBD2 (5 bases). The CDR3 sequence is 17 residues long. Germline V CDR1 and CDR2: SGHRS, YFSETQ. The V and J ends lost 3 bases and 3 bases respectively, with 22 bases between them. CDR3 nucleotides: TGCGCCAGCAGCTCCGTAGGATTCGGCGGGCAGAGCTACGAGCAGTACTTC. This translates into CASSSVGFGGQSYEQYF.

The V call is TRBV5-1, the J call TRBJ2-2; the match to TRBD2 covers 13 bases. CDR1 and CDR2 from the germline V gene are SGHRS and YFSETQ. The V segment lost 1 base and the J segment 5 bases; nucleotides outside the gene matches: 11. This CDR3 has 19 residues. In DNA, the CDR3 is TGCGCCAGCAGCTTGAGATTACTAGCGGGAGGGGCTGCGACCGGGGAGCTGTTTTTT. This gives the protein CASSLRLLAGGAATGELFF.

The chain has TRBV5-4 and TRBJ2-1; D is undetermined. V shed 2 bases and J shed 10 bases, with 10 bases lying between them. Germline assignment: CDR1 SGHNT and CDR2 YYREEE (reference sequence). CDR3 size: 12 residues. CDR3 nucleotides: TGTGCCAGCAGCTTAAGTGGGAACGAGCAGTTCTTC. Protein: CASSLSGNEQFF.

This rearrangement joins TRBV11-2 to TRBJ2-3, with D uncertain. The germline V and J ends were trimmed by 5 bases and 3 bases, with 12 bases remaining between them. Germline V gives CDR1 SGHAT, CDR2 FQNNGV. The CDR3 contains 14 residues. The CDR3 DNA reads TGTGCCAGCAGCAGGGCACGGAGTACAGATACGCAGTATTTT. Translating gives CASSRARSTDTQYF.

The J gene is TRBJ2-1, the V gene TRBV28, with 9 positions matching TRBD2. The germline V gene encodes CDR1 MDHEN and CDR2 SYDVKM. The length of the CDR3 is 20 residues. V was pared by 6 bases and J by 0 bases, with 18 bases of the junction left unmatched. DNA of the CDR3: TGTGCCAGCAGGTCCAGGACTAGCGACTTTCTATTTAGCTCCTACAATGAGCAGTTCTTC. Protein sequence: CASRSRTSDFLFSSYNEQFF.

This chain connects TRBV29-1 to TRBJ2-3; possible D gene TRBD1, 6 bases. V lost 4 bases and J 4 bases, leaving 18 bases between the germline ends. CDR1 is SQVTM and CDR2 is ANQGSEA in the germline V gene. CDR3 length: 15 amino acids. The CDR3: CSVAGQTRAADTQYF. The CDR3 coding sequence is TGCAGCGTTGCTGGACAGACCCGGGCTGCAGATACGCAGTATTTT.

This chain connects TRBV9 to TRBJ2-2; 8 nucleotides align to TRBD2. J gave up 4 bases and V 0 bases, and 11 bases lay outside the gene matches. From germline, CDR1 is SGDLS and CDR2 YYNGEE. This CDR3 region has 18 residues. This CDR3 is CASSVVSGSGGPTGELFF. CDR3 sequence (DNA): TGTGCCAGCAGCGTAGTGTCTGGGAGCGGGGGTCCCACCGGGGAGCTGTTTTTT.

The V call is TRBV19, the J call TRBJ2-1; TRBD1 matches at 7 bases. This CDR3 spans 15 amino acids. V dropped 4 bases and J dropped 1; count of bases not matched to a gene: 4. The V gene's germline CDR1 is LNHDA and CDR2 SQIVND (reference sequence). The CDR3 DNA reads as TGTGCCAGTAGTACCGACAGGGCATCCTACAATGAGCAGTTCTTC. This codes for CASSTDRASYNEQFF.

The rearrangement uses TRBV11-3 and TRBJ2-7, with D possibly being TRBD1 (6 bases). Germline CDR1 is SGHNT and CDR2 is YENEEA. V lost 1 base and J 0 bases, leaving 10 bases between the germline ends. The CDR3 contains 15 residues. The CDR3 reads CASSLGGTYSYEQYF. DNA of the CDR3: TGTGCCAGCAGCTTAGGGGGGACATACTCCTACGAGCAGTACTTC.

This rearrangement joins TRBV19 to TRBJ2-7; 9 bases map to TRBD1. Losses at the gene ends were 3 bases for V and 3 bases for J; bases not matched to a gene: 15. Germline values: CDR1 LNHDA, CDR2 SQIVND (reference sequence). The CDR3 extends over 18 amino acids. CDR3 sequence (DNA): TGTGCCAGTAGTATCCGGGACAGGGCCAGGGCGGGCGTCTACGAGCAGTACTTC. It is translated as CASSIRDRARAGVYEQYF.